Listed below are T cell receptor beta chains from one sample, sequenced in a study of cytomegalovirus exposure and HLA in healthy donors. Produced via immunoSEQ multiplex PCR; TCRdb's table is partial and in-frame only. There are roughly 180,000 clones in the sample; around 80% occur only once, and 1.5% to 2% lies in the top ten. Sequencing was performed on PBMCs. The source of these receptors is a man aged 18 to 35 in good health and CMV-seronegative. Both conserved end residues are part of each CDR3. D genes are given only for firm matches. A row's size may be missing; if present it is once, few, many or a size class.

clone_size j_call v_call d_call cdr3_nt cdr3_aa
- TRBJ2-7 TRBV7-9 - TGTGCCAGCAGCTTAGAGGGGGAAGGCGAGCAGTACTTC CASSLEGEGEQYF
- TRBJ2-3 TRBV6-5 - TGTGCCAGCAGTTACGTGCGGGGTACAGATACGCAGTATTTT CASSYVRGTDTQYF
- TRBJ2-6 TRBV2 - TGTGCCAGCAATACTTTCTCTGGGGCCAACGTCCTGACTTTC CASNTFSGANVLTF
- TRBJ1-1 TRBV19 TRBD1 TGTGCCAGTTCTTCCGTACAGGGGACTGAAGCTTTCTTT CASSSVQGTEAFF
- TRBJ2-3 TRBV6-1 - TGTGCCAGCAGTGAAGGGGTACCGGGACGGAGGCGGGGTACGCAGTATTTT CASSEGVPGRRRGTQYF
few TRBJ2-5 TRBV11-2 TRBD2 TGTGCCAGCAGCTTATTAGTAGCGGGAGGGCCGGAAGGGACCCAGTACTTC CASSLLVAGGPEGTQYF
- TRBJ2-7 TRBV27 - TGTGCCAGCAGTTTGTTCAAAAATACAGTACGGGAGCAGTACTTC CASSLFKNTVREQYF
- TRBJ2-3 TRBV9 TRBD2 TGTGCCAGCAGCGTAGGGTCAGCGGGGGGCACAGATACGCAGTATTTT CASSVGSAGGTDTQYF
- TRBJ2-1 TRBV25-1 - TGTGCCACCTCAGGCCGGGGAGTCTCCTACAATGAGCAGTTCTTC CATSGRGVSYNEQFF
- TRBJ2-3 TRBV5-1 - TGCGCCAGCAGTGTCTTCACAGATACGCAGTATTTT CASSVFTDTQYF
- TRBJ2-7 TRBV7-2 - TGTGCCAGCAGCTTGGGCGGGGCGGGAAGGGTCCGCGAGCAGTACTTC CASSLGGAGRVREQYF
- TRBJ2-7 TRBV28 - TGTGCCAGCAGTTTATCGGGTCGGGGGGCAAACAGGGACGAGCAGTACTTC CASSLSGRGANRDEQYF
- TRBJ2-6 TRBV7-7 TRBD1 TGTGCTAGCAGCCCCGACAGGGGGGGGAGTGGGGCCAACGTCCTGACTTTC CASSPDRGGSGANVLTF
- TRBJ1-1 TRBV2 TRBD1 TGTGCCAGCAGTGGACCCAGGACAGGGGTGAACACTGAAGCTTTCTTT CASSGPRTGVNTEAFF
- TRBJ1-1 TRBV6-5 - TGTGCCAGCAGTTACTCGAGCTTGAACACTGAAGCTTTCTTT CASSYSSLNTEAFF
- TRBJ2-7 TRBV6-4 - TGTGCCAGCAGTGAATATCGGGGTCCGGAGAGGGAGCAGTACTTC CASSEYRGPEREQYF
- TRBJ1-6 TRBV7-8 - TGTGCCAGCAGCTTAGCGCGGTGGGGACTCAATTCACCCCTCCACTTT CASSLARWGLNSPLHF
- TRBJ2-1 TRBV6-1 TRBD2 TGTGCCAGCAGGGTTGGACTAGCGGGATACAATGAGCAGTTCTTC CASRVGLAGYNEQFF
- TRBJ2-7 TRBV4-2 TRBD2 TGTGCCAGCAGCCATACTACTAGCGGGAGCTCAATCTACGAGCAGTACTTC CASSHTTSGSSIYEQYF
once TRBJ2-3 TRBV27 TRBD1 TGTGCCAGCAGTTTAGGACAGGGTGCAGATACGCAGTATTTT CASSLGQGADTQYF
- TRBJ2-7 TRBV5-6 TRBD2 TGTGCCAGCAGCTGGGGGGGCTACGAGCAGTACTTC CASSWGGYEQYF
- TRBJ1-4 TRBV11-2 - TGTGCCAGCATCCGTAGGGGTGTAGGTGAAAAACTGTTTTTT CASIRRGVGEKLFF
- TRBJ2-7 TRBV5-1 TRBD2 TGCGCCAGCAGCCCCCGGACTAGCGGATCCTACGAGCAGTACTTC CASSPRTSGSYEQYF
- TRBJ2-7 TRBV6-1 TRBD1 TGTGCCAGCAGTACTGACAGGGTTCTGATCGAGCAGTACTTC CASSTDRVLIEQYF
once TRBJ1-2 TRBV19 TRBD1 TGTGCCAGTAACTCCCCGGACAGGGGGCTGCATGGCTACACCTTC CASNSPDRGLHGYTF
- TRBJ2-2 TRBV5-4 - TGTGCCACCTGGGGAGGACCGAACACCGGGGAGCTGTTTTTT CATWGGPNTGELFF
- TRBJ1-6 TRBV6-1 TRBD1 TGTGCCAGCAGCACAGACAGGGTAAATTCACCCCTCCACTTT CASSTDRVNSPLHF
- TRBJ1-1 TRBV6-5 TRBD1 TGTGCCAGTACCCGAAACACAGGGGCGGAAACTGAAGCTTTCTTT CASTRNTGAETEAFF
few TRBJ2-1 TRBV19 - TGTGCCAGTAGTACCCTCGGTAGCGCAAGCTCCTACAATGAGCAGTTCTTC CASSTLGSASSYNEQFF